This TCR beta chain comes out of a study of T cells in localized non-small cell lung cancer. Study-level results: Adjacent lung held a median roughly 54 of the top 100 tumor clones. An association was observed between higher blood T cell density and longer overall survival. Tumor trailed uninvolved adjacent lung in T cell clonality, which peaked there.

Here immunoSEQ multiplex PCR was the method, and the copy in TCRdb shows in-frame clones only, minus some. Here the sample spans tens of thousands of clones, about three quarters being singletons. There are a few counts of this clone. Its matching antigen is unknown. Germline V CDR1 and CDR2: GTSNPN, SVGIG (reference sequence). Trimming removed 4 bases at V and 0 bases at J, with 7 bases between. This CDR3 spans 13 amino acids. This clonotype was sampled from a woman aged 35 to 69 with stage II lung adenocarcinoma. V gene TRBV30 combines with J gene TRBJ1-3; D is unclear. The sequencing used PBMCs, collected before any cancer treatment. The CDR3: CAWNTVSGNTIYF. The CDR3 region has the DNA TGTGCCTGGAATACCGTCTCTGGAAACACCATATATTTT.